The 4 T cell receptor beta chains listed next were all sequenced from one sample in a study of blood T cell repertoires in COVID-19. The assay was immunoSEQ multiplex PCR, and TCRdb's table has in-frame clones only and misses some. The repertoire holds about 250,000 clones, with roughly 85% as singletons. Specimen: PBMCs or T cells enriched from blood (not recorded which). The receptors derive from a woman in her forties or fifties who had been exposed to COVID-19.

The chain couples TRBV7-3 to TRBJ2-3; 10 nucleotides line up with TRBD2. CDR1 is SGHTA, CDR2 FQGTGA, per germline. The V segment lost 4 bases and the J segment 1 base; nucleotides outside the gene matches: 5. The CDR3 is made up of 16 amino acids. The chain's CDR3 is CASSSRTSGRTDTQYF. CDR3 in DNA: TGTGCCAGCAGCTCTCGGACTAGCGGCCGCACAGATACGCAGTATTTT. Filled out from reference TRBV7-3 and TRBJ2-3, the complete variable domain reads GAGVSQTPSNKVTEKGKYVELRCDPISGHTALYWYRQSLGQGPEFLIYFQGTGAADDSGLPNDRFFAVRPEGSVSTLKIQRTERGDSAVYLCASSSRTSGRTDTQYFGPGTRLTVL.

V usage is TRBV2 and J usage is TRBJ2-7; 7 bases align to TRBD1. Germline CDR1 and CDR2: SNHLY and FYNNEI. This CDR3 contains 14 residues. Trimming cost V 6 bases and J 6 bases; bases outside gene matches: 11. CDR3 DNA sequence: TGTGCCAGCAGCTCCATTCTAAGGGGGCGCGAGCAGTACTTC. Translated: CASSSILRGREQYF. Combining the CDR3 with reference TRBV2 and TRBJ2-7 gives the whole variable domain EPEVTQTPSHQVTQMGQEVILRCVPISNHLYFYWYRQILGQKVEFLVSFYNNEISEKSEIFDDQFSVERPDGSNFTLKIRSTKLEDSAMYFCASSSILRGREQYFGPGTRLTVT.

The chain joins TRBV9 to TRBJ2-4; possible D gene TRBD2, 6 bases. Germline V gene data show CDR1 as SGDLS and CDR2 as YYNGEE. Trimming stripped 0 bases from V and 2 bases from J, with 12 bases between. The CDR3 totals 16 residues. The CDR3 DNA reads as TGTGCCAGCAGCGTAGGACTAGTTGAGACCAAAAACATTCAGTACTTC. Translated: CASSVGLVETKNIQYF.

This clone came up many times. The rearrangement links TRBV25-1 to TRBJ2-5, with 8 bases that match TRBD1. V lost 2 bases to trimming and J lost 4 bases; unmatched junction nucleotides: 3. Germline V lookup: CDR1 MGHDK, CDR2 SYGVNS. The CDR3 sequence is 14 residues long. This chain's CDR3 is CASSEQGAGETQYF. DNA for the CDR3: TGTGCCAGCAGTGAACAGGGGGCCGGAGAGACCCAGTACTTC. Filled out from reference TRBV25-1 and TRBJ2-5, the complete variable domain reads EADIYQTPRYLVIGTGKKITLECSQTMGHDKMYWYQQDPGMELHLIHYSYGVNSTEKGDLSSESTVSRIRTEHFPLTLESARPSHTSQYLCASSEQGAGETQYFGPGTRLLVL.